The clone carrying this T cell receptor (beta chain) was seen ten or more times. The record originates from a study of T cells in Graves' hyperthyroidism and ophthalmopathy. CDR1 is LGHDT and CDR2 is YNNKEL in the germline V gene (reference sequence). With V trimmed by 3 bases and J by 3 bases, 10 bases remained unmatched. CDR3 length: 16 amino acids. Amplification of TCR beta CDR3 regions used RNA as the template. A first-round RT-PCR of the TCR CDR3 used the HTBI primer set. TCRdb processed the multiplex PCR reads anew with MiXCR; each CDR3 protein has one entry. Of some 570,000 distinct CDR3 sequences in the sample, approximately 15% were seen once.

Material: blood. This TCR derives from a woman younger than 30 with Graves' ophthalmopathy. The chain employs TRBV3-1 and TRBJ2-7; 8 positions agree with TRBD2. CDR3 nucleotide sequence: TGTGCCAGCAGCCACCCCCTGGGACTAGGAGGCTACGAGCAGTACTTC. Residues: CASSHPLGLGGYEQYF.